This T cell receptor beta chain was recorded in a study of OX40 agonist ivuxolimab in advanced cancers. This CDR3 comprises 15 residues. The V and J ends lost 6 bases and 4 bases, in that order; junction bases with no gene match: 10. Germline CDR1 reads MNHEY; CDR2 reads SVGAGI. Profiling relied on immunoSEQ multiplex PCR, and the TCRdb table lists in-frame clones only, not all of them. The table lists 99,000 or so clones, approximately 95% of them singletons. This receptor was taken from an adult with an advanced solid tumor such as melanoma, head and neck, liver or kidney cancer. V is TRBV6-5 and J is TRBJ1-2; 8 bases fit TRBD1. Sequencing used CD4+ or CD8+ T cells sorted from blood, obtained in a trial of the OX40 agonist ivuxolimab. The CDR3: CASRTRQGNFYGYTF. The CDR3 DNA follows: TGTGCCAGCAGAACCAGACAGGGGAATTTCTATGGCTACACCTTC.